This T cell receptor (beta chain) appears in the sequencing data of a study of blood T cell repertoires in COVID-19 (dated by TCRdb to 2018 to 2020). With respect to the entire study: Samples from collaborators originated in the United States, Italy and Spain and spanned both the acute and convalescent phases of COVID-19. The material from the prospective study consisted of cDNA or gDNA derived from T cells, B-cell-depleted T cells, or PBMCs. Deeply sampled blood TCRbeta repertoires from subjects exposed to, actively infected with, or recovered from COVID-19 were included in the dataset. The repertoires were released in a freely available public database meant as a resource for research on the immune response to SARS-CoV-2. Samples were obtained from the ongoing ImmuneRACE study (first 160 participants) and from 1,254 subjects provided by 6 global collaborators. Sample metadata almost always included a de-identified subject ID, COVID-19 status, age in years and sex. HLA class I and class II types, where available, came from metadata supplied by the sample provider rather than from assay-based typing.

The germline V gene yields SGHTA for CDR1 and FQGTGA for CDR2. From the cysteine up to the phenylalanine, the CDR3 has a length of 16 residues. Of the read, only the CDR3 DNA is kept; its 48 bases are in frame from base 1. Here V drops 1 base and J drops 2 bases, and the junction holds 5 bases not matched to any gene. Summary of the overall study and its limitations: Clinical and demographic metadata were provided uncurated, with the amount varying by source and participant.

TCRbeta CDR3 regions were amplified from genomic DNA using the immunoSEQ Assay, a bias-controlled multiplex PCR. Per the authors' processing: Within the assay, amplification of reference gene primers was used to estimate how many nucleated cells each sample contained. To quantify the absolute abundance of each unique TCRbeta CDR3 rearrangement, sequence reads were collapsed and filtered. For each sample, productive Simpson clonality was calculated as the square root of Simpson's diversity index across productive rearrangements. This is the immuneACCESS table as TCRdb keeps it, with only in-frame sequences that have V and J called. A part of the clones is gone; compared with another copy, unresolved V genes explain less than half, and the rest is unexplained. The V and J calls and the clone size are those of that table, but D and trimming were determined from the DNA. For this sample the table gives tens of thousands of clones, of which about 86% were detected only once. About 4.9% of the sample belongs to the ten largest clones.

Collaborating institutions collected whole blood in K2EDTA tubes following their own protocols. For TCRbeta analysis, collaborator samples were shipped as frozen whole blood, as isolated PBMCs, or as DNA extracted from either sample type. As concerns this clone: Its antigen remains undetermined. Base-call qualities are not available, and no considerably larger clone is one nucleotide away.

The receptor was isolated from a man in his sixties with acute or convalescent COVID-19. The sequenced material came from peripheral blood. The rearranged chain carries TRBV7-3 and TRBJ1-3; 7 bases in the middle match TRBD1. The CDR3 region has the sequence CASSLSRQGTGNTIYF. The DNA reads TGTGCCAGCAGCTTAAGCCGACAGGGTACTGGAAACACCATATATTTT.